Included here is one T cell receptor beta chain sequence, with context. This clonotype was recorded a few times. This receptor's antigen is unknown. One base away there is no much larger clone; base qualities are not given. The data belong to a study of blood T cells in healthy people across ages (dated by TCRdb to the mid-2010s). Regarding the study in general: Template switching captured roughly one uniquely barcoded TCR beta cDNA molecule per two T cells in model experiments. Age-related changes in TCR beta repertoire diversity were measured in the study by deep sequencing normalized with unique cDNA molecular identifiers. The donors were split into four age groups: young (average 16 years), middle-aged (around 37), aged (62) and long-lived (approximately 89). To avoid experimental bias, donors of different ages were distributed randomly across sequencing lanes. For two donors (one aged 18 to 29 and one aged 80 or older), the study analyzed two additional independent replicas of 1 million unique cDNA reads from the same blood draw.

Receptor amplification or capture employed 5' RACE. The data were produced on an Illumina HiSeq 2500. A second PCR of roughly 7 to 11 cycles was performed with a sample-barcoded 5' primer and a J-beta primer mix. A template-switch 5' adaptor carrying 12 random nucleotides introduced a unique molecular identifier onto each TCR beta cDNA molecule. Each sample yielded at least 2.5 million CDR3-containing paired-end reads. First-strand cDNA synthesis was performed from all RNA using the Mint cDNA synthesis kit, with priming by a TRBC-specific oligonucleotide. Following uracil-DNA glycosylase treatment, all cDNA underwent a first 18-cycle PCR with the universal primers M1SS and BC2_uni_R. In the original analysis: For normalization, 1 million high-quality reads were randomly selected from each sample, with every read carrying a distinct molecular identifier. Instead of being binned into consensus sequences, reads with shared molecular identifiers were discarded. MiTCR, run with a Q25 quality threshold and the strictest error-elimination algorithm, handled CDR3 identification, clonotype clustering and error correction. A nonparametric unseen species model with Euler transformation was used to estimate a lower bound on total TCR beta diversity. TCRdb redid the processing of the public reads, applying fastp at Q25 and MiXCR, and retained in-frame beta chains. Rows with one shared CDR3 protein collapse into an entry with the most common genes and DNA. The V and J calls and clone size come from TCRdb's table, not from the authors' own analysis. Here the sample has 1.5 million to 2 million distinct CDR3 sequences; roughly 49% occur a single time. The ten largest clones represent approximately 2.1% of the sample.

Donors were 39 systemically healthy Caucasian individuals from Russia aged about 6 to 100 years. About 9.8 milliliters of peripheral blood were drawn from each donor into EDTA-treated Vacutainer tubes. Ficoll-Paque density-gradient centrifugation was used to isolate PBMCs, with at least 6 million obtained per sample. Trizol reagent was used to extract total RNA from PBMCs, with at least 6 micrograms per sample. The percentages of naive CD45RAhigh/CD27high T cells were determined by flow cytometry on a PBMC aliquot from every donor. Summary of the overall study and its limitations: There was a strong correlation between observed TCR beta diversity and the percentage of naive T cells measured by flow cytometry. Because profiling used bulk unsorted PBMCs, naive and antigen-experienced compartments could not be compared conclusively. Observed TCR beta diversity per million T cells fell roughly linearly with age, and a significant reduction was already apparent by age roughly 40. Because the CMV infection status of the donors was unknown, age-related changes in expanded clonotypes may potentially have been confounded. Estimates of total diversity based on one million sequenced T cells were considered lower bounds and underestimates. Compared with the aged group, more naive CD4+ T cells, fewer expanded clones and increased TCR diversity were shown by the long-lived group, suggesting age selection.

Source material: blood. The receptor's source is a middle-aged woman in good health.

For the CDR3, the sequence is CASSNQRSLTDTQYF. The DNA is TGTGCCAGCAGCAATCAACGGTCCCTCACAGATACGCAGTATTTT. The chain is made from TRBV3-1 and TRBJ2-3, with the identity of the D gene unclear. V was cut back by 5 bases and J by 2 bases, leaving a gap of 14 bases between them. CDR1 and CDR2, looked up from the germline V gene (reference sequence), are LGHDT and YNNKEL. Reading from cysteine to phenylalanine, the CDR3 counts 15 amino acids. The only DNA kept is the CDR3, 45 bases in frame from the first base.